A selection of T cell receptor beta chains follows, all from one sample in a study of blood T cell repertoires in COVID-19. TCRdb keeps only in-frame clones here, not all; method: immunoSEQ multiplex PCR. Among some 120,000 clones listed, over 75% were seen once. Sequencing was done on a sample of peripheral blood. These receptors came from a woman of 80 years or more with acute or convalescent COVID-19. CDR3s leave out the opening cysteine and the closing phenylalanine or tryptophan. Fields, in order: CDR3 protein, V gene, J gene.

CDR3aa: ASSSLGQGRSQPQH
v_gene: TRBV19
j_gene: TRBJ1-5

CDR3aa: ASSFSRFETQY
v_gene: TRBV5-1
j_gene: TRBJ2-5

CDR3aa: ASRLGRGDYGYT
v_gene: TRBV27
j_gene: TRBJ1-2

CDR3aa: ASNARGSGSPLH
v_gene: TRBV19
j_gene: TRBJ1-6

CDR3aa: ASSLGRTGGEKLF
v_gene: TRBV5-1
j_gene: TRBJ1-4

CDR3aa: ASSFGPRGGFTGELF
v_gene: TRBV7-2
j_gene: TRBJ2-2

CDR3aa: ASSSGGYGYT
v_gene: TRBV6-2/TRBV6-3
j_gene: TRBJ1-2

CDR3aa: ASSPAGRWDHYGYT
v_gene: TRBV3-1/TRBV3-2
j_gene: TRBJ1-2

CDR3aa: ASSLVVGTGNTIY
v_gene: TRBV5-5
j_gene: TRBJ1-3

CDR3aa: ASSATWGDTEAF
v_gene: TRBV9
j_gene: TRBJ1-1

CDR3aa: ASSPRGVPYEQY
v_gene: TRBV27
j_gene: TRBJ2-7

CDR3aa: ASSGQGAWTEAF
v_gene: TRBV2
j_gene: TRBJ1-1

CDR3aa: ASSPGRGEANVLT
v_gene: TRBV5-6
j_gene: TRBJ2-6